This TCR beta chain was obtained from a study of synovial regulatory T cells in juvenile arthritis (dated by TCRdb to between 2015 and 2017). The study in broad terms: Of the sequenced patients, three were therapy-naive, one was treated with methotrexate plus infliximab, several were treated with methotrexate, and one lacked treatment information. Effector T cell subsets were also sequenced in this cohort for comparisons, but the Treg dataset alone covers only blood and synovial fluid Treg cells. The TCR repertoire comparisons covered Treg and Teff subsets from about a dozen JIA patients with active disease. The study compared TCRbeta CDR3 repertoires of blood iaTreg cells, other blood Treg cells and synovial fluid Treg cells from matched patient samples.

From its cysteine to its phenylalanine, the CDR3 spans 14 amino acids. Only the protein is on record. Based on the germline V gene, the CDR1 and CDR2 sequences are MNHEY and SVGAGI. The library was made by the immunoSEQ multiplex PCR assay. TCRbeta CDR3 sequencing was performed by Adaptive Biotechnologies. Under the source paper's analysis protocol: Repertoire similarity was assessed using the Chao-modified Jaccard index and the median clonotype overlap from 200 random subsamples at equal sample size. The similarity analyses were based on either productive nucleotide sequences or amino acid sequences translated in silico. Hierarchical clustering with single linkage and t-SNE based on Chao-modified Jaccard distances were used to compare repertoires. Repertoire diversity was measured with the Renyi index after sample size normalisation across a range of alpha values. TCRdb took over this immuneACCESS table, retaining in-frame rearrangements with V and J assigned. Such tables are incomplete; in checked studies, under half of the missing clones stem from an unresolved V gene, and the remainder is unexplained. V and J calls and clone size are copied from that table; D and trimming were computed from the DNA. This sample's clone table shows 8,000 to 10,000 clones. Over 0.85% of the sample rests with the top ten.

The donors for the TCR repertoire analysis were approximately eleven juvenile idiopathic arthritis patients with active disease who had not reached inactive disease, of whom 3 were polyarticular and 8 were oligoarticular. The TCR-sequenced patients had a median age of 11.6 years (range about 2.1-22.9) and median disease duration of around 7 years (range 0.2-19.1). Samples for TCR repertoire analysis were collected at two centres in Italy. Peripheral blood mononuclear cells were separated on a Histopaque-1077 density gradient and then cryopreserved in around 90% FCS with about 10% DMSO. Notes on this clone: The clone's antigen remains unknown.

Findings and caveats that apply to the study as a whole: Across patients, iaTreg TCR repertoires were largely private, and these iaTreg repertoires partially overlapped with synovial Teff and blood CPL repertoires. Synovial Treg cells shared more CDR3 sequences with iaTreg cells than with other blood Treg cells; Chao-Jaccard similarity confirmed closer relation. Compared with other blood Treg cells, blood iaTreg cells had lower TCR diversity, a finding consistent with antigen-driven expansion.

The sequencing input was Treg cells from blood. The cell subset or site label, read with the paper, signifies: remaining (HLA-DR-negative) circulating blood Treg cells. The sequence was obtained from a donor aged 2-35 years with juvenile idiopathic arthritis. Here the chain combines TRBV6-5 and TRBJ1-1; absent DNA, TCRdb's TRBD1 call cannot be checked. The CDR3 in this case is CASSSSQAGTEAFF.